This is a list of T cell receptor beta chains from one sample in a study of cytomegalovirus exposure and HLA in healthy donors. The method was immunoSEQ multiplex PCR; TCRdb's version includes in-frame clones alone and lacks a portion of them. The data contain about 83,000 clones, roughly four fifths of them singletons. Sequences were obtained from PBMCs. The receptors here all came from a woman between 25 and 40 years old in good health and CMV-seronegative. The CDR3 runs from the conserved cysteine through the conserved F or W. A D gene is named only where the DNA matches it firmly. Expanded clones get a size class; other rows say once, few or many, or leave the size out.

v_gene,abundance,d_gene,j_gene,CDR3nt,CDR3aa
TRBV7-3,-,-,TRBJ2-1,TGTGCCAGCAGCCCATGGACAGGGAGGGGAGATGAGCGGTTCTTC,CASSPWTGRGDERFF
TRBV7-9,once,-,TRBJ2-7,TGTGCCAGCAGCCTACCGGGCAGGGAGGACGAGCAGTACTTC,CASSLPGREDEQYF
TRBV10-1,-,-,TRBJ2-3,TGCGCCAGCAGTCTCCCGGGACTGGAGGGTGGGGATACGCAGTATTTT,CASSLPGLEGGDTQYF
TRBV27,-,-,TRBJ1-2,TGTGCCAGCAGTTTTGGCCAGGGTTATGGCTACACCTTC,CASSFGQGYGYTF
TRBV10-3,-,TRBD2,TRBJ2-3,TGTGCCATCAGGCCAGCGGGAGGCACAGATACGCAGTATTTT,CAIRPAGGTDTQYF
TRBV6-5,-,-,TRBJ2-1,TGTGCCAGCAGGGAGGGGCCTACTTACAATGAGCAGTTCTTC,CASREGPTYNEQFF
TRBV6-1,-,TRBD2,TRBJ2-7,TGTGCCAGCAGTGAATTAACTAGCGGGATCTTCTACGAGCAGTACTTC,CASSELTSGIFYEQYF
TRBV7-9,-,-,TRBJ2-3,TGTGCCAGCAGCTTACCCCGGACTGTTACAAGCACAGATACGCAGTATTTT,CASSLPRTVTSTDTQYF
TRBV28,-,-,TRBJ2-1,TGTGCCAGCAGTCAACCTTTTAGTGAGCAGTTCTTC,CASSQPFSEQFF
TRBV5-1,-,-,TRBJ1-4,TGCGCCAGCAGCTTGGCCCCAGGTTTAGAAGAAAAACTGTTTTTT,CASSLAPGLEEKLFF
TRBV19,-,TRBD2,TRBJ2-3,TGTGCCAGTAGGGGAACTAGCGGGAGAGTGGGGGGCACAGATACGCAGTATTTT,CASRGTSGRVGGTDTQYF
TRBV5-1,-,TRBD1,TRBJ1-2,TGCGCCAGCAGCTTCGAAGGGACAGTATATGGCTACACCTTC,CASSFEGTVYGYTF
TRBV27,-,-,TRBJ1-1,TGTGCCAGCAGTTCTCCGAAAACCTACGGACAGAGAAGCGAAGTTAGAGCTAGGGCTTTCTTT,CASSSPKTYGQRSEVRARAFF
TRBV23-1,-,-,TRBJ2-7,TGCGCCAGCAGTCAATCTAACCGGGGGAAAGGAGGCTACGAGCAGTACTTC,CASSQSNRGKGGYEQYF
TRBV7-2,-,TRBD2,TRBJ2-7,TGTGCCAGCAGCAATAGCGGGAGTAGCGAGCAGTACTTC,CASSNSGSSEQYF
TRBV21-1,-,-,TRBJ2-3,TGTGCCAGCAGCAATGAGAAGTCCGTGAGAGGGCCGCCAGATACGCAGTATTTT,CASSNEKSVRGPPDTQYF
TRBV19,-,TRBD1,TRBJ2-7,TGTGCCAGTAAGATGTCGGGACAGCACTACGAGCAGTACTTC,CASKMSGQHYEQYF